This T cell receptor (beta chain) was observed in a study of T cells in Graves' hyperthyroidism and ophthalmopathy. Study conclusions and caveats: Appearing also in blood were most of the thyroid clonotypes expanded above 0.001.

With regard to this clonotype: Its antigen is still unknown.

The germline V gene has CDR1 GTSNPN and CDR2 SVGIG (reference sequence). J was trimmed by 1 base and V by 0 bases; bases with no gene match: 3. The CDR3 runs to 15 residues. The investigators amplified TCR beta CDR3 regions from RNA transcripts. The HTBI primer set was used in a first-round RT-PCR of the TCR CDR3. A single record per CDR3 protein comes from TCRdb applying MiXCR to the multiplex PCR reads. The sample records 300,000 to 350,000 distinct CDR3 sequences, approximately 18% being singletons. The specimen sequenced was blood. This TCR came from a woman in her forties or fifties with Graves' hyperthyroidism. V and J are TRBV30 and TRBJ1-5; 7 bases match TRBD1. CDR3 region: CAWSVGGGSNQPQHF. The CDR3 coding sequence is TGTGCCTGGAGTGTAGGGGGCGGAAGCAATCAGCCCCAGCATTTT.